In its sample, the clone carrying this T cell receptor (beta chain) was seen many times. Its antigen is unidentified. Germline CDR1 and CDR2: DFQATT and SNEGSKA (reference sequence). V was clipped by 3 bases and J by 7 bases, with 15 bases between them. The CDR3 is made up of 13 amino acids. The record originates from a study of T cells in Graves' hyperthyroidism and ophthalmopathy. In the study overall: Before any treatment, at initial diagnosis, peripheral blood was collected.

Each diagnosis was grounded in clinical symptoms, serum thyroxine and TRAb, thyroid ultrasound, and orbital computed tomography. Findings and caveats of the study: Most clonotypes expanded in the thyroid (above 0.001) were also present in blood.

RNA transcripts gave rise to amplified TCR beta CDR3 regions. In the first-round RT-PCR of the TCR CDR3, the HTBI primer set was used. TCRdb re-called the multiplex PCR reads through MiXCR, storing one row per CDR3 protein. The data hold approximately 620,000 distinct CDR3 sequences, with roughly a sixth observed a single time. The sequence derives from a woman in her thirties or forties with Graves' ophthalmopathy. The sample consisted of blood. V and J are TRBV20-1 and TRBJ1-1; D ambiguous. CDR3 residues: CSASRTFSGEAFF. CDR3 bases: TGCAGTGCTAGTCGTACTTTCTCAGGTGAAGCTTTCTTT.